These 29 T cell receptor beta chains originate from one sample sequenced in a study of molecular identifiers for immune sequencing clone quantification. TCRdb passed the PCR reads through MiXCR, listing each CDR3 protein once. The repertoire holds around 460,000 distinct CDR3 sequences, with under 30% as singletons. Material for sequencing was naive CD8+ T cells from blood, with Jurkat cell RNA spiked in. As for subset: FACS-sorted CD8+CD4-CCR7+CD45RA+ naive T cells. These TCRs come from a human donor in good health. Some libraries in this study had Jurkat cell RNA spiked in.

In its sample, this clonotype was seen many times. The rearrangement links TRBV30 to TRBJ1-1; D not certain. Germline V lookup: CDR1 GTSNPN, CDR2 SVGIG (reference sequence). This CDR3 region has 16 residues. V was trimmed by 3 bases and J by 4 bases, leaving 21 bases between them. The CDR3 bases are TGTGCCTGGAGGTCGGAGGTCTGGGTTAGTGCCACTGAAGCTTTCTTT. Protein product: CAWRSEVWVSATEAFF.

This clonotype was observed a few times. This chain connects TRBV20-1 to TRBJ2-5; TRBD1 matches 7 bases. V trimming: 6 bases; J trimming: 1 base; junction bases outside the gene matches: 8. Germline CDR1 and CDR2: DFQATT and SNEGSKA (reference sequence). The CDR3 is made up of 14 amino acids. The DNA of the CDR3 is TGCAGTGCGGATTACCGGGACAGCCAAGAGACCCAGTACTTC. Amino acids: CSADYRDSQETQYF.

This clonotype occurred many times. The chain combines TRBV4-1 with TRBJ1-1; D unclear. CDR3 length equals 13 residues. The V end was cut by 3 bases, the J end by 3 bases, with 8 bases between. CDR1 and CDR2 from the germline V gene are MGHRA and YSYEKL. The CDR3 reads CASSHLGYTEAFF. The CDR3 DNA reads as TGCGCCAGCAGCCATTTGGGTTACACTGAAGCTTTCTTT.

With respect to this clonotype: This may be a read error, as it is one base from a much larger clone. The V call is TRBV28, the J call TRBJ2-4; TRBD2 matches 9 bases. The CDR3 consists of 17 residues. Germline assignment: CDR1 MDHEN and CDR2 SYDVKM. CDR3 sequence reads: CASRDLAGFTAKNIRYF. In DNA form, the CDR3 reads TGTGCCAGCCGGGATCTAGCGGGATTCACGGCCAAAAACATTCGGTACTTC.

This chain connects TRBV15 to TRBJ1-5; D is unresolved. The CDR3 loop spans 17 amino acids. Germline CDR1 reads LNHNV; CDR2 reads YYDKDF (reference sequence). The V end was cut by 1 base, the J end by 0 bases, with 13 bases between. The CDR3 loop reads CATSRAGLPISNQPQHF. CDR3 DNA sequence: TGTGCCACCAGCAGAGCTGGGCTCCCTATTAGCAATCAGCCCCAGCATTTT.

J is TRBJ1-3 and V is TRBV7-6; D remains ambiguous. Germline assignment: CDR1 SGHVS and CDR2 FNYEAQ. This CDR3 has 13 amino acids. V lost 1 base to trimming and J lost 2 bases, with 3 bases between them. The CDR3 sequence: CASSLEPGNTIYF. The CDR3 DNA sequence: TGTGCCAGCAGCTTAGAACCTGGAAACACCATATATTTT.

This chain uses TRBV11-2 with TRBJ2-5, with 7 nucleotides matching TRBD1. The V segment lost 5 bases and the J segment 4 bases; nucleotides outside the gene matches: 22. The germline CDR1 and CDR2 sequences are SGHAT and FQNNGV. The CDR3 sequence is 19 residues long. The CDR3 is CASSHLSRTGDLGRETQYF. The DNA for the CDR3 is TGTGCCAGCAGCCATTTATCGAGGACAGGAGACCTCGGTCGAGAGACCCAGTACTTC.

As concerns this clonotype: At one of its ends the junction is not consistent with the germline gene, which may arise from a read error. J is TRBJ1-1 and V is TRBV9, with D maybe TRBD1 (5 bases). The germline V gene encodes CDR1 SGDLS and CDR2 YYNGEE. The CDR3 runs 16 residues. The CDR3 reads CTSSVGDGYIGTEAFF. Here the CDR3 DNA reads TGTACCAGCAGCGTAGGGGATGGCTACATTGGTACTGAAGCTTTCTTT.

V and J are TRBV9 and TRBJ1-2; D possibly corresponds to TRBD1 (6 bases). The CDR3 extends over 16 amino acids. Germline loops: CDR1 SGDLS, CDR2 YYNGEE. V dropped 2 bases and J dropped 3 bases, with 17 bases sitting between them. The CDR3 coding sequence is TGTGCCAGCAGCGTTGGTATAGCAGGGGCCGACTATGGCTACACCTTC. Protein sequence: CASSVGIAGADYGYTF.

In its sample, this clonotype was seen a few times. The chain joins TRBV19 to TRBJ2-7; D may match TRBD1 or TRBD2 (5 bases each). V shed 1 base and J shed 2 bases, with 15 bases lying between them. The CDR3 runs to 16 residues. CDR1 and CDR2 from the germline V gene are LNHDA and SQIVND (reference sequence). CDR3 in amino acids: CASSIGRGGGTYEQYF. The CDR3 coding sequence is TGTGCCAGTAGTATAGGAAGGGGCGGAGGAACCTACGAGCAGTACTTC.

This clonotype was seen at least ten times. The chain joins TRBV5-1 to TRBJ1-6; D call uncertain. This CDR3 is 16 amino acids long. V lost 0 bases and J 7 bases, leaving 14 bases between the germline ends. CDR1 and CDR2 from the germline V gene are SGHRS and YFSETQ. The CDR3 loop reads CASSLEVQLVNSPLHF. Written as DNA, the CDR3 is TGCGCCAGCAGCTTGGAGGTACAGCTTGTGAATTCACCCCTCCACTTT. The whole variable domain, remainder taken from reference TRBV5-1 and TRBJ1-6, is KAGVTQTPRYLIKTRGQQVTLSCSPISGHRSVSWYQQTPGQGLQFLFEYFSETQRNKGNFPGRFSGRQFSNSRSEMNVSTLELGDSALYLCASSLEVQLVNSPLHFGNGTRLTVT.

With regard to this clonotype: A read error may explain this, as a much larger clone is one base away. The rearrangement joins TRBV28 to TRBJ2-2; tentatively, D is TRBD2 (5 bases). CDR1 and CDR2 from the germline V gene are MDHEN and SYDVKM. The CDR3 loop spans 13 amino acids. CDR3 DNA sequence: TGTGCCAGCAGTTTTCAGAGGACCGGGGAGCTGCTTTTT. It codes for CASSFQRTGELLF.

CDR3 region: CASSLFAGVSYNEQFF. CDR3 bases: TGTGCCAGCAGTTTGTTCGCGGGGGTCTCCTACAATGAGCAGTTCTTC. This chain links TRBV12-3 or TRBV12-4 with TRBJ2-1, with 7 positions matching TRBD2. The V and J ends lost 3 bases and 0 bases, in that order; junction bases with no gene match: 5. The CDR3 consists of 16 residues.

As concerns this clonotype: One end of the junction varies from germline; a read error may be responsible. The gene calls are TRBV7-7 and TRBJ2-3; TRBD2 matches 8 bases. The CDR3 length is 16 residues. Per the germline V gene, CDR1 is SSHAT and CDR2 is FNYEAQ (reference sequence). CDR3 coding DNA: TGTGCTAGCAGCTTGGGCCGTAGCGGGGGCACAGATACGCAGTATTTT. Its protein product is CASSLGRSGGTDTQYF. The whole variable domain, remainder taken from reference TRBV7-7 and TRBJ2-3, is GAGVSQSPRYKVTKRGQDVTLRCDPISSHATLYWYQQALGQGPEFLTYFNYEAQPDKSGLPSDRFSAERPEGSISTLTIQRTEQRDSAMYRCASSLGRSGGTDTQYFGPGTRLTVL.

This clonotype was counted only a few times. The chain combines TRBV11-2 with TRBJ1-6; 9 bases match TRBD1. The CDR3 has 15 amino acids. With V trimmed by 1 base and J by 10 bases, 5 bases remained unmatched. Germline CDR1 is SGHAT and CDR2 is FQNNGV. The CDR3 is CASSLGDRGISPLHF. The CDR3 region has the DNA TGTGCCAGCAGCTTAGGAGACAGGGGGATCTCACCCCTCCACTTT. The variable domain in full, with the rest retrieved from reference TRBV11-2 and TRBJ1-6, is EAGVAQSPRYKIIEKRQSVAFWCNPISGHATLYWYQQILGQGPKLLIQFQNNGVVDDSQLPKDRFSAERLKGVDSTLKIQPAKLEDSAVYLCASSLGDRGISPLHFGNGTRLTVT.

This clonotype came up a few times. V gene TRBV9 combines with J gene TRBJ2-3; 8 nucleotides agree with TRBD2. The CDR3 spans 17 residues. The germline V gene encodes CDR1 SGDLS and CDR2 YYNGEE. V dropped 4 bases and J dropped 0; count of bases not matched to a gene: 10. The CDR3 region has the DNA TGTGCCAGCAGCTCTGAGGATGGCGGGGGGAGCACAGATACGCAGTATTTT. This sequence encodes CASSSEDGGGSTDTQYF.

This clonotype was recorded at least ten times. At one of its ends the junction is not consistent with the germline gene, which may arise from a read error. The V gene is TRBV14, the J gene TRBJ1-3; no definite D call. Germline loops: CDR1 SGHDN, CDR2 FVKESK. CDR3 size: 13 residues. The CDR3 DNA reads TGCGCCAGCAGCCAAGTTCTCGGAAACACCATATATTTT. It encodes CASSQVLGNTIYF.

The CDR3 reads CASSPTSGNFYEQYF. CDR3 DNA: TGTGCCAGTAGTCCGACTAGCGGGAATTTCTACGAGCAGTACTTC. The V and J genes are TRBV19 and TRBJ2-7; 11 bases match TRBD2. This CDR3 contains 15 residues. Germline CDR1 reads LNHDA; CDR2 reads SQIVND (reference sequence). Unmatched junction bases numbered 6, after V lost 5 bases and J lost 3 bases.

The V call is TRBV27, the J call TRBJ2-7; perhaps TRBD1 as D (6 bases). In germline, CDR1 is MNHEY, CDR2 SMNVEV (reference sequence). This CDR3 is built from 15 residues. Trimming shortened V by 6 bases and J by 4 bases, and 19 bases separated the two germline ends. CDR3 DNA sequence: TGTGCCAGCAGGAAGCAGGGGCCCGGTAAGTACGAGCAGTACTTC. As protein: CASRKQGPGKYEQYF.

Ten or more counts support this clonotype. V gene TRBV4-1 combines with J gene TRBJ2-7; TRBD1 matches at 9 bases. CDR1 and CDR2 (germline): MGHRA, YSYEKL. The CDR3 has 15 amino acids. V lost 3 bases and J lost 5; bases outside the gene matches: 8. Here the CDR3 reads CASSHRQGGRDEQYF. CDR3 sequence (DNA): TGCGCCAGCAGCCACCGACAGGGGGGTAGGGACGAGCAGTACTTC.

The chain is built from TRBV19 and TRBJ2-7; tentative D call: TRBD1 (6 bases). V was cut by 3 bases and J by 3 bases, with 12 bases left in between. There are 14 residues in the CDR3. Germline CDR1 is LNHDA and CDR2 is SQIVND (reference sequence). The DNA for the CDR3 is TGTGCCAGTAGTATGTGGGACAACAGCTACGAGCAGTACTTC. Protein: CASSMWDNSYEQYF.

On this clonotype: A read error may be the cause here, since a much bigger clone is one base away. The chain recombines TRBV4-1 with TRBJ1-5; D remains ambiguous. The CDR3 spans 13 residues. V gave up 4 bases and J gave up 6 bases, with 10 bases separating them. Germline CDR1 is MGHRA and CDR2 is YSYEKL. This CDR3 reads CASSRQEIQPQHF. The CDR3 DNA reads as TGCGCCAGCAGCCGCCAGGAGATTCAGCCCCAGCATTTT.

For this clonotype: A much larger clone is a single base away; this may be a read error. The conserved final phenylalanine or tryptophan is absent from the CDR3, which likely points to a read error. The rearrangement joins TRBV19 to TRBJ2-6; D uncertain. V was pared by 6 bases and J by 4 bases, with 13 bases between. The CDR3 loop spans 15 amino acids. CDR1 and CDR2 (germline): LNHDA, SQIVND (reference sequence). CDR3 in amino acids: CASRSNINGANVLTS. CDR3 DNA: TGTGCCAGTAGAAGTAATATTAACGGGGCCAACGTCCTGACTTCC.

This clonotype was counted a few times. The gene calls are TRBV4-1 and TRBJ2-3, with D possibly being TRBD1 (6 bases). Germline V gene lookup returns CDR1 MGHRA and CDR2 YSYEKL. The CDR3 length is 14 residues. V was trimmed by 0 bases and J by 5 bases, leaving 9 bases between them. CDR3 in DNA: TGCGCCAGCAGCCAAGAACCGGGACAAGATACGCAGTATTTT. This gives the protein CASSQEPGQDTQYF.

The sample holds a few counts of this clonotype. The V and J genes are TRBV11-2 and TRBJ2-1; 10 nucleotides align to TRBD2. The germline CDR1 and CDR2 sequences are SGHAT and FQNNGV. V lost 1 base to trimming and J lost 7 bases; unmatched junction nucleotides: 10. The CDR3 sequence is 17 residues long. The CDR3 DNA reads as TGTGCCAGCAGCTTAGTATTAGTACTAGCGGGAAGAAATGAGCAGTTCTTC. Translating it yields CASSLVLVLAGRNEQFF.

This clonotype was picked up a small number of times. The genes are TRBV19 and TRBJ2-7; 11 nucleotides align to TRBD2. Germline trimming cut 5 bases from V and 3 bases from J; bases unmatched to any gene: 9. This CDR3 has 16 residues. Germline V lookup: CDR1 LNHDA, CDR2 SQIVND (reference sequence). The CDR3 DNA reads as TGTGCCAGTAGTGAGAGACTAGCGGGGTTCGTCTACGAGCAGTACTTC. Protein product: CASSERLAGFVYEQYF.

CDR3: CASSLPALTGEDTQYF. The CDR3 DNA is TGTGCCAGCAGCCTCCCGGCATTGACTGGGGAAGATACGCAGTATTTT. The chain couples TRBV9 to TRBJ2-3, with D uncertain. V was trimmed by 4 bases and J by 5 bases, leaving 20 bases between them. From germline, CDR1 is SGDLS and CDR2 YYNGEE. This CDR3 comprises 16 residues.

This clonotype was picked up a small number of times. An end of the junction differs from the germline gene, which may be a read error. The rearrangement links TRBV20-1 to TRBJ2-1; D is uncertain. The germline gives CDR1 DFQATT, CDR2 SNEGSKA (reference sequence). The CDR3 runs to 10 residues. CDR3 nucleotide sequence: TGCAGTGCCCCGACCAATGAGCTGTTCTTC. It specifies CSAPTNELFF.

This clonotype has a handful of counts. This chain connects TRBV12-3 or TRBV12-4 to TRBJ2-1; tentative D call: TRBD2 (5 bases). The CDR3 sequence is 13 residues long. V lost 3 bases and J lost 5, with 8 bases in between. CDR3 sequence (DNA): TGTGCCAGCAGTTTTCGGGGAGACAATGAGCAGTTCTTC. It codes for CASSFRGDNEQFF.